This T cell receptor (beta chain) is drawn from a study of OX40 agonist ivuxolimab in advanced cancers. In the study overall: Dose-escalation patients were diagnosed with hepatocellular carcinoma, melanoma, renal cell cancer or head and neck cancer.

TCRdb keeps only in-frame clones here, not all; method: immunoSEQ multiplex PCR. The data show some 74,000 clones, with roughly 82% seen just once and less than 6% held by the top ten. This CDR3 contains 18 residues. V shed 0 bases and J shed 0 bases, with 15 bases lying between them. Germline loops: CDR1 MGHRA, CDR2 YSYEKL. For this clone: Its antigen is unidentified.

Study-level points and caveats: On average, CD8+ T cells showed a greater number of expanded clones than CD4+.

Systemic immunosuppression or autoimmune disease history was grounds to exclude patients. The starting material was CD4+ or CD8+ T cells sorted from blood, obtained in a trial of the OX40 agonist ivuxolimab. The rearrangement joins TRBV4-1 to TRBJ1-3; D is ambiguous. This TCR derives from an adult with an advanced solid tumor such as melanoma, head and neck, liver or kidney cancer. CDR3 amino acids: CASSQERRSGSSGNTIYF. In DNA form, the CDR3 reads TGCGCCAGCAGCCAAGAGAGGCGGTCGGGGAGCTCTGGAAACACCATATATTTT.